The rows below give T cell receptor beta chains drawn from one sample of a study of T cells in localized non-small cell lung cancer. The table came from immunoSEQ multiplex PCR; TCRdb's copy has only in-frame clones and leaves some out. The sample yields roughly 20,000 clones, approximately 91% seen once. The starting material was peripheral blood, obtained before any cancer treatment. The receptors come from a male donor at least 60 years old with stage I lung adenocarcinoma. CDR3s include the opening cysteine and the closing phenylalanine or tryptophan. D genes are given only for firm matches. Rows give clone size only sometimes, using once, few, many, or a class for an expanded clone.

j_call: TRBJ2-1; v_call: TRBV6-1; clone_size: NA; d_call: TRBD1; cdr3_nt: TGTGCCAGCACTCCGGACAGGCGGAACAATGAGCAGTTCTTC; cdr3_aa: CASTPDRRNNEQFF
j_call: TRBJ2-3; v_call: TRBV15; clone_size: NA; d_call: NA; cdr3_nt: TGTGCCACCAGCAGAGAACGTGGCCGATCGGCAGATACGCAGTATTTT; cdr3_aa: CATSRERGRSADTQYF
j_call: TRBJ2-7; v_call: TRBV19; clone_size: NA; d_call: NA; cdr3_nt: TGTGCCAGTAGTATCGGGGCAGGGCCCAACGAGCAGTACTTC; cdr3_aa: CASSIGAGPNEQYF
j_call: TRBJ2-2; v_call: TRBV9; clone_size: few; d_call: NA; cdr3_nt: TGTGCCAGCAGCGTAGGCCAGATCACCGGGGAGCTGTTTTTT; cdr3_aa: CASSVGQITGELFF
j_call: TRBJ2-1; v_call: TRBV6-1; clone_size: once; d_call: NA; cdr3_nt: TGTGCCAGCAGTCCCGTAGCGGTTAAGCAGTTCTTC; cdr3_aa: CASSPVAVKQFF
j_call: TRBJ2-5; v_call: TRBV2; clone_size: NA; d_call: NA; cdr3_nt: TGTGCCACCCGGGAAAACCAAGAGACCCAGTACTTC; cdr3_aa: CATRENQETQYF
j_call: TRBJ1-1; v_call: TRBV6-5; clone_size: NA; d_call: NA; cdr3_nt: TGTGCCAGCAGTTACTCCCCGGGTGAAGCTTTCTTT; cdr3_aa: CASSYSPGEAFF
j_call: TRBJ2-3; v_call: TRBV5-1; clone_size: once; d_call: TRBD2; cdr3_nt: TGCGCCAGCAGCTTGGACGCGGGGGTTCCTTCCAGTACGCAGTATTTT; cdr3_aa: CASSLDAGVPSSTQYF
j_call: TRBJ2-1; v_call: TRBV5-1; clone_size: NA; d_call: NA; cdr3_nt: TGCGCCAGCAGCCGGGACCCCTCGAGCGATGAGCAGTTCTTC; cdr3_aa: CASSRDPSSDEQFF
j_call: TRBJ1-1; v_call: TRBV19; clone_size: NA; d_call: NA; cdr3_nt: TGTGCCAGTAGTATAGAAACAGGAAGGGGAGCTTTCTTT; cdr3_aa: CASSIETGRGAFF
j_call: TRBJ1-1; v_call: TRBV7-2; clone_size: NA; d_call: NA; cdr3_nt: TGTGCCAGCAGCTTAATGCAGGCAAGAGACACTGAAGCTTTCTTT; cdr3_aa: CASSLMQARDTEAFF
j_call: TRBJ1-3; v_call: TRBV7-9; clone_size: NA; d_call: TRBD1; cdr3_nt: TGTGCCAGCAGCAAACAGGGGGCATCGGGAAACACCATATATTTT; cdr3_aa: CASSKQGASGNTIYF
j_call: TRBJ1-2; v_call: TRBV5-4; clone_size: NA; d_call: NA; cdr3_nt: TGTGCCAGCAGCTTGGAGCGTCATGCCGATGGCTACACCTTC; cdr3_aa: CASSLERHADGYTF
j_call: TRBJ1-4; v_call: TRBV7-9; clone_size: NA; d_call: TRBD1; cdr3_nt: TGTGCCAGCAGGTCTGACAGGGGCTCTAATGAAAAACTGTTTTTT; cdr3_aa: CASRSDRGSNEKLFF
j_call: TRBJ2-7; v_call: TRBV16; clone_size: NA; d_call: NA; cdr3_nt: TGTGCCAGCAGCCTGACTCAGACCTACGAGCAGTACTTC; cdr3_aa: CASSLTQTYEQYF
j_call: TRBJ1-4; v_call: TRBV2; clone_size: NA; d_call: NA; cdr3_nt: TGTGCCAGCAGTCGAACAGACTGGTCCTCCAATGAAAAACTGTTTTTT; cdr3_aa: CASSRTDWSSNEKLFF